This T cell receptor beta chain was recorded in a study of shared clonotypes between healthy human individuals (dated by TCRdb to 2020 to 2022). General notes on the study: The cohort included three men and a couple of women between 18 and 49 years of age. Per donor, three plates each were used for CD4 naive and CD4 memory, two for CD8 naive, and one for CD8 memory. To estimate repertoire size and how much clonotypes are shared between individuals, the study performed deep sequencing of blood TCR repertoires from roughly five healthy adults. To increase sequencing depth and limit assay-specific biases, different laboratories used diverse techniques to prepare libraries and sequence TCR repertoires. Each donor's leukapheresis produced roughly between roughly 0.85 and 9.5 billion PBMCs.

Points the paper makes about the study in general: The genetic and exposure-history diversity represented was limited by the small number of donors. Only blood was sampled, and tissue TCR repertoires likely differ from those in blood. Pairwise subsampling indicated that sequencing depth was expected to affect the degree of clonotype sharing among donors. Naive subsets generally had larger estimated clonotype richness than memory subsets did. When several donors were compared, the shared fraction of clonotypes was approximately 5% for naive CD4, 3.5% to 4% for naive CD8, 2% to 2.5% for memory CD4, and 0.4% for memory CD8. Higher generation probabilities were observed for clonotypes shared by all four sorted-subset donors than for non-shared clonotypes. Incomplete sequencing was indicated by rarefaction of sorted-subset datasets, despite the large sequencing depth.

Relative to germline, V is missing 0 bases and J is missing 2 bases, with 4 bases of the junction outside any gene match. Via the germline V gene (reference sequence), CDR1 is MNHEY and CDR2 SMNVEV. Spanning cysteine to phenylalanine, the CDR3 consists of 16 amino acids. CDR3 DNA is the only sequence kept; it has 48 bases, read in frame from the first base. Using the deep immunoSEQ assay, multiplex PCR amplified TCR CDR3 regions from genomic DNA. Extracted genomic DNA from each cell subset was distributed evenly across all wells of several immunoSEQ 96-well plates, and each plate was treated as a replicate. For sorted subsets, roughly 200 ng genomic DNA, equal to 25,000 to 35,000 T cell genomes, was loaded into each replicate PCR. The purified libraries were quantified using a Qubit 3.0 fluorometer, sized with a Bioanalyzer 2100, and then quantified again using the KAPA Library Quantification kit. A separate single-read 150-cycle Illumina NextSeq 550 flow cell was used to sequence each immunoSEQ 96-well plate. The paper's processing steps were these. The immunoSEQ output contained only junctional sequences without quality scores, so filtering could not match that applied to full-length reads. Sequences were annotated with PyIR, a Python wrapper for IgBLAST v1.9, and V/J genes and CDR3 were assigned using IMGT germline references. Reads with weak V/J assignments (E-value above 1e-6), missing CDR3, stop codons, out-of-frame junctions, or ambiguous translated residues were removed. V3J clonotypes were defined by identical inferred V gene, J gene, and CDR3 amino acid sequence. Percentage overlap between repertoires was calculated by dividing the number of shared unique clonotypes by the size of the smaller repertoire. Repertoire richness was assessed with RTK rarefaction, the Chao1 estimator, and Recon v2.1 estimates of unobserved clonotypes. Generation probabilities were computed with OLGA for all TCRbeta clonotypes obtained by the gDNA method from a handful of donors. In TCRdb, the immuneACCESS table is reduced to in-frame sequences with V and J assigned. These tables do not hold every clone; where another copy was compared, an unresolved V gene accounts for under half, and the others remain unexplained. That table supplies the V and J calls and clone size; D and trimming were determined from the DNA. The sample includes around 2.5 million clones, with approximately 94% observed a single time. The biggest ten clones account for roughly 0.39% of the sample.

Details on this clone: There is no known antigen for this receptor. No base qualities exist here, and no much larger clone lies one base off it.

Donors were healthy HIV-negative adults with no recently reported acute infections or vaccinations. All donors were Caucasian adults living in Nashville, Tennessee, USA. CD4+ T cells were enriched by magnetic negative selection, after which naive cells were positively selected on CD45RA and the negative fraction was taken as the memory subset. Blood was collected by leukapheresis, and PBMCs were isolated by Ficoll-Histopaque density gradient centrifugation and then cryopreserved in liquid nitrogen vapor phase. Purity and quantity of every magnetically sorted T cell population were checked by analytical flow cytometry. Genomic DNA was isolated from every sorted fraction and measured by UV absorbance on a Nanodrop 2000c.

The chain is encoded by TRBV27 joined to TRBJ2-1; 7 junctional bases match TRBD2. The sequence derives from a man between 18 and 29 years old in good health. Some clones in this sample may be carry-over from other donors' samples. The sequencing sample was made of naive CD4+ T cells from PBMCs. The label giving this sample's cell subset or site can be read as: CD45RA+ positively selected. The nucleotides read TGTGCCAGCAGTTTATCAGCTAGCGGACCCTACAATGAGCAGTTCTTC. The translation is CASSLSASGPYNEQFF.